This entry describes one T cell receptor beta chain. The antigen is undetermined. This sample is part of a study of T-cell reconstitution after alpha-beta-depleted transplantation in children. The authors prepared the TCRbeta library with unique molecular identifiers. One entry per CDR3 protein, called by TCRdb with MiXCR from the PCR reads. The sample records about 610,000 distinct CDR3 sequences, more than 20% being singletons. Looked up from germline, CDR1 is SGHRS and CDR2 is YFSETQ. This CDR3 is 16 amino acids long. J gave up 4 bases and V 4 bases, and 8 bases lay outside the gene matches. Study-level points and caveats: Several hundred expanded graft clones reportedly were the source of alpha-beta T cells about two months after transplant.

J is TRBJ2-3 and V is TRBV5-1, with 11 bases matching TRBD2. The specimen was PBMCs, collected before TCRalphabeta/CD19-depleted stem cell transplant. The receptor was isolated from a boy under two years old with Wiskott-Aldrich syndrome, due to receive a stem cell transplant. CDR3: CASSPDSGRAADTQYF. In DNA form, the CDR3 reads TGCGCCAGCAGCCCAGATAGCGGGAGGGCCGCAGATACGCAGTATTTT.